Listed here are 2 T cell receptor beta chains from one sample, sequenced in a study of shared clonotypes between healthy human individuals. Only in-frame clones appear in the TCRdb table, and some are missing; sequencing was by immunoSEQ multiplex PCR. This sample yields about 110,000 clones, of which about 70% are seen a single time; approximately 23% belongs to the top ten. Input material: memory CD8+ T cells sorted from blood. Regarding subset: CD45RO+ cells pooled with CCR7-negative TemRA cells. These receptors were collected from a woman aged 30 to 39 in good health.

The DNA for the CDR3 is TGCGCCAGCAGCCAAGACTTGAGGGTAGCGGGACTCACAGATACGCAGTATTTT. This codes for CASSQDLRVAGLTDTQYF. J is TRBJ2-3 and V is TRBV4-1; TRBD2 matches at 8 bases. Germline values: CDR1 MGHRA, CDR2 YSYEKL. V dropped 0 bases and J dropped 2; count of bases not matched to a gene: 10. The CDR3 runs 18 residues.

The chain carries TRBV27 and TRBJ2-2; 7 bases fit TRBD1. CDR1 is MNHEY, CDR2 SMNVEV, per germline (reference sequence). The CDR3 covers 15 residues. V was pared by 6 bases and J by 5 bases, with 9 bases of the junction left unmatched. CDR3 loop: CASRETNRGTGELFF. CDR3 bases: TGTGCCAGCAGGGAAACCAACAGGGGAACCGGGGAGCTGTTTTTT.